This T cell receptor (beta chain) was captured by sequencing in a study of blood T cell repertoires in COVID-19. About the study: Whether acute or convalescent, the COVID-19 samples came from the United States, Italy and Spain. T cells, B-cell-depleted T cells, or PBMCs provided the cDNA or gDNA that served as material.

The CDR3 is 17 amino acids. Germline V gene data show CDR1 as LNHDA and CDR2 as SQIVND (reference sequence). Trimming removed 1 base from V and 2 bases from J; junction bases left unmatched: 5. Cohorts were determined from participant-reported clinical history. Cohort 3 donors counted as recovered after two negative PCRs, clearance, or resolved symptoms. Measured with immunoSEQ multiplex PCR; TCRdb has only the in-frame clones, and not every one. This sample has roughly 250,000 clones; around 90% occur once, and the top ten carry about 1.5%. This clone was seen only a few times. The chain has TRBV19 and TRBJ2-3; 11 bases are shared with TRBD2. This clonotype was obtained from a woman aged 45-60 years who had recovered from COVID-19. The specimen was PBMCs or T cells enriched from blood (not recorded which). The CDR3 DNA reads as TGTGCCAGTAGTATAGGATCTAGCGGGAGGTCCACAGATACGCAGTATTTT. Protein sequence: CASSIGSSGRSTDTQYF.